Given below is one T cell receptor (beta chain) in context. The authors' processing: Estimation of nucleated cell counts relied on the amplification of reference gene primers. This table comes from immunoSEQ multiplex PCR, and its TCRdb copy is limited to in-frame clones, with some not included. V and J calls and clone size are given by that table; D and trimming were obtained from the DNA. The sample records about 100,000 clones, 90% to 95% being singletons. The source of the sample is a study of blood T cell repertoires in COVID-19. Study-wide background: COVID-19 samples, acute and convalescent, were from the United States, Italy and Spain.

The CDR3 runs to 15 residues. CDR1 and CDR2 from the germline V gene are MDHEN and SYDVKM. V was trimmed by 5 bases and J by 4 bases, leaving 15 bases between them. This TCR derives from a man aged 45-60 years with active COVID-19. This sequence joins TRBV28 and TRBJ1-3, with D unresolved. Sequencing used peripheral blood. Written as DNA, the CDR3 is TGTGCCAGCAGTGTGACCTTTGCGGGGGGAAACACCATATATTTT. It encodes CASSVTFAGGNTIYF.